This T cell receptor (beta chain) stems from a study of cytomegalovirus exposure and HLA in healthy donors. Trimming took off 5 bases at V and 0 bases at J, with 11 bases between the two ends. The CDR3 spans 16 residues. The V gene's germline CDR1 is SGHNT and CDR2 YENEEA. Primers included in the PCR were 60 Vbeta and 13 Jbeta primers. Generated by immunoSEQ multiplex PCR, the TCRdb table keeps only in-frame clones and is missing some. The sample lists 150,000 to 200,000 clones, around 75% occurring once. To note about this clone: Its target is unknown.

Regarding the study as a whole: In vitro checks showed that a few CMV-associated chains really do target CMV antigens.

Sequencing input: PBMCs. This TCR came from a man aged 35 to 55 in good health and CMV-seropositive. V gene TRBV11-3 combines with J gene TRBJ1-6, with a tentative D call TRBD1 (6 bases). The CDR3 DNA is TGTGCCAGCAGCCCCCAAGGGGGCTCCTATAATTCACCCCTCCACTTT. Its protein is CASSPQGGSYNSPLHF.